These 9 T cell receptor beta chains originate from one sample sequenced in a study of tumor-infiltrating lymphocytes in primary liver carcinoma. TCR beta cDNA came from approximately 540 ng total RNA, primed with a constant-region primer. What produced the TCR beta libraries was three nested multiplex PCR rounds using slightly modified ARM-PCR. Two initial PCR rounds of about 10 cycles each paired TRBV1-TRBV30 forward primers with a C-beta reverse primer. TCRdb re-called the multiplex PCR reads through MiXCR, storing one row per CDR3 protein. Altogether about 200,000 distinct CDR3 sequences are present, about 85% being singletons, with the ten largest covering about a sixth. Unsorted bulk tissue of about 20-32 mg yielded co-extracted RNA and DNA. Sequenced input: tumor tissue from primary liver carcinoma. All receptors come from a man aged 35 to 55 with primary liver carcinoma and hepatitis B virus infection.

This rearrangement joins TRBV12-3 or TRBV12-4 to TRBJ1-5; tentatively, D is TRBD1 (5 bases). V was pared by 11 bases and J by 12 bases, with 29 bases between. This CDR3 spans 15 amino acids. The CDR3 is CAYNLAQGPNQHQHF. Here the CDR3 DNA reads TGTGCCTACAATTTAGCCCAGGGTCCTAATCAACACCAGCATTTT.

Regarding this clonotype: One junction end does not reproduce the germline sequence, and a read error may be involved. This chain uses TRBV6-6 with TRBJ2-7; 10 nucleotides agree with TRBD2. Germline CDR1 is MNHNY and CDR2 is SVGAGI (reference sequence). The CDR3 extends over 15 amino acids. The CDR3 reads CPSSQLAGVVDEQYF. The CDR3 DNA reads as TGTCCCAGCAGTCAGCTAGCGGGAGTGGTGGACGAACAGTACTTC.

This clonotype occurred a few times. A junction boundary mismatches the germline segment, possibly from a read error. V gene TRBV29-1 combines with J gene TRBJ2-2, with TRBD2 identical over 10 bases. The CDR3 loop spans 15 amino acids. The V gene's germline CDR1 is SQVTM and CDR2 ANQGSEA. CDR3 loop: CNVGTSAVNTGELFF. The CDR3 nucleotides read TGCAACGTTGGGACTAGCGCGGTGAACACTGGGGAGCTGTTTTTT.

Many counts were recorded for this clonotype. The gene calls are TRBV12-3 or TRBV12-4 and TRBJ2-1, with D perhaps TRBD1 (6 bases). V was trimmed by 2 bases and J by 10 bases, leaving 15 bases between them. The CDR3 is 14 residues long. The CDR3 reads CASSLLPLDSEQFF. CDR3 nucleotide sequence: TGTGCCAGCAGTTTATTACCCCTGGACAGCGAGCAGTTCTTC.

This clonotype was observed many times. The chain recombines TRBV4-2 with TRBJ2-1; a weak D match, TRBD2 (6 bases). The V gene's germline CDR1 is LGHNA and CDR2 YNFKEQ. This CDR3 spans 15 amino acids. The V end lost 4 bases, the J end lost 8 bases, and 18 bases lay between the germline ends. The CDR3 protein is CASSPGSGPEDEQFF. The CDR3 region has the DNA TGTGCCAGCAGCCCAGGTAGCGGCCCAGAGGATGAGCAGTTCTTC.

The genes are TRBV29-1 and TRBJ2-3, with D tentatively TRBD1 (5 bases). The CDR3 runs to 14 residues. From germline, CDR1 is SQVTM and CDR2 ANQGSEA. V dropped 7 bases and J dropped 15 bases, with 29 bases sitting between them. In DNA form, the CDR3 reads TGCAGCGCCGCGACCCAGGGCGTCACAGATACGCGATATTTT. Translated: CSAATQGVTDTRYF.

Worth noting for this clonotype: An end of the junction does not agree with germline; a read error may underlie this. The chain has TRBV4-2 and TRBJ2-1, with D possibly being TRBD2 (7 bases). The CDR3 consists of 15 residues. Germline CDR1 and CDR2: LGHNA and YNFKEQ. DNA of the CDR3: TGCACCAGCAGCCCAAGGGGGGGGTCGGTTAATGAGCAATTCTTC. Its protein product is CTSSPRGGSVNEQFF.

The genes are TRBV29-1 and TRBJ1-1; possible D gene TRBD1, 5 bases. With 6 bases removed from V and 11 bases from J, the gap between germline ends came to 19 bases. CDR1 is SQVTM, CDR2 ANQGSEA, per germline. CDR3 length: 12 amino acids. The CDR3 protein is CSVSHGRADAFF. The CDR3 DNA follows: TGCAGCGTCTCTCACGGCAGGGCAGATGCTTTCTTT.

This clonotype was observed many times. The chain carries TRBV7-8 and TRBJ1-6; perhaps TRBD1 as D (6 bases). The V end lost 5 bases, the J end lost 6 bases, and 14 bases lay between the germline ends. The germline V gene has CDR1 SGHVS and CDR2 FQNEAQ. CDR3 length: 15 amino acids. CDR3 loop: CASSLSQGSNSPLHF. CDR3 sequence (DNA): TGTGCCAGCAGCCTATCACAGGGTAGTAATTCACCCCTCCACTTT.